Shown below are 32 T cell receptor beta chains from a single sample sequenced in a study of blood T cell repertoires in COVID-19. TCRdb's copy holds only in-frame clones and misses some; the assay was immunoSEQ multiplex PCR. The sample contains about 250,000 clones, 80% to 90% of which appear only once. The specimen was peripheral blood. These receptors were taken from a man at least 80 years old with acute or convalescent COVID-19.

The V and J genes are TRBV25-1 and TRBJ2-5, with 14 bases identical to TRBD2. This CDR3 region has 17 residues. Germline CDR1 and CDR2: MGHDK and SYGVNS. With V trimmed by 3 bases and J by 2 bases, 5 bases remained unmatched. The CDR3 region has the DNA TGTGCCAGCAGTGACCCCAGACTAGCGGGGGGGCAAGAGACCCAGTACTTC. This sequence encodes CASSDPRLAGGQETQYF.

This clone was counted a single time. This CDR3 is also generated by other DNA sequences in the sample. The J gene is TRBJ2-1, the V gene TRBV3-1 (or the pseudogene TRBV3-2); 9 bases agree with TRBD1. V shed 1 base and J 3 bases; nucleotides not matched to a gene: 1. This CDR3 has 15 amino acids. CDR1 is LGHDT, CDR2 YNNKEL, per germline (reference sequence). CDR3 sequence: CASSQGTGVYNEQFF. The CDR3 bases are TGTGCCAGCAGCCAAGGGACAGGGGTCTACAATGAGCAGTTCTTC.

Concerning this clone itself: Other DNA sequences of this sample code for an identical CDR3. J is TRBJ1-4 and V is TRBV5-1, with TRBD1 as a possible D gene (5 bases). The CDR3 covers 14 residues. CDR1 and CDR2 (germline): SGHRS, YFSETQ. With 2 bases removed from V and 4 bases from J, the gap between germline ends came to 9 bases. DNA of the CDR3: TGCGCCAGCAGCTTACCGGGACTTAATGAAAAACTGTTTTTT. This codes for CASSLPGLNEKLFF.

This chain joins TRBV9 and TRBJ2-1; 9 nucleotides agree with TRBD2. Germline-derived CDR1 and CDR2 are SGDLS and YYNGEE. CDR3 length: 15 residues. The chain's CDR3 is CARGVAGVSYNEQFF. In DNA form, the CDR3 reads TGTGCTCGTGGGGTAGCGGGAGTCTCCTACAATGAGCAGTTCTTC.

The rearrangement uses TRBV6-5 and TRBJ1-2; TRBD1 agrees at 9 bases. With 6 bases clipped from V and 7 bases from J, the junction kept 9 bases outside the gene matches. The CDR3 extends over 14 amino acids. Per the germline V gene, CDR1 is MNHEY and CDR2 is SVGAGI. The CDR3 DNA sequence: TGTGCCAGCAGCCTTCGGGACAGGGACTCTGGCTACACCTTC. Amino acid sequence: CASSLRDRDSGYTF.

The chain employs TRBV13 and TRBJ2-1; weak D call: TRBD1 (5 bases). The CDR3 extends over 17 amino acids. V gave up 4 bases and J gave up 0 bases, with 16 bases separating them. Germline CDR1 and CDR2: PRHDT and FYEKMQ (reference sequence). Here the CDR3 DNA reads TGTGCCAGCAGCTCGGTAACAGGTAGTAGCTCCTACAATGAGCAGTTCTTC. Protein product: CASSSVTGSSSYNEQFF.

The rearrangement joins TRBV3-1 (or the pseudogene TRBV3-2) to TRBJ1-1, with a tentative D call TRBD1 (5 bases). CDR1 LGHDT and CDR2 YNNKEL come from the germline V gene (reference sequence). Trimming left V 0 bases short and J 1 base short, with 9 bases between. The CDR3 consists of 15 residues. The DNA for the CDR3 is TGTGCCAGCAGCCAAGAGGGGCGACAGAACACTGAAGCTTTCTTT. This codes for CASSQEGRQNTEAFF.

The CDR3 loop is CASSRGENTEAFF. The CDR3 bases are TGTGCCAGCTCCCGGGGAGAAAACACTGAAGCTTTCTTT. The V and J genes are TRBV11-3 and TRBJ1-1; D remains ambiguous. Per the germline V gene, CDR1 is SGHNT and CDR2 is YENEEA. The CDR3 covers 13 residues. With 8 bases removed from V and 2 bases from J, the gap between germline ends came to 12 bases.

The chain has TRBV5-1 and TRBJ1-5, with D unresolved. V gave up 4 bases and J gave up 0 bases, with 5 bases separating them. This CDR3 has 13 amino acids. The germline V gene encodes CDR1 SGHRS and CDR2 YFSETQ. CDR3 protein: CASSKYSNQPQHF. The CDR3 nucleotides are TGCGCCAGCAGCAAATATAGCAATCAGCCCCAGCATTTT.

The gene calls are TRBV18 and TRBJ2-2; D uncertain. The CDR3 has 15 residues. Trimming cost V 6 bases and J 1 base, with 12 bases left between them. Germline CDR1 KGHSH, CDR2 LQKENI. The CDR3 region is CASSPIDLNTGELFF. The CDR3, as DNA: TGTGCCAGCTCGCCTATAGACTTGAACACCGGGGAGCTGTTTTTT.

This chain uses TRBV7-2 with TRBJ1-1; tentative D call: TRBD1 (5 bases). With 7 bases removed from V and 9 bases from J, the gap between germline ends came to 24 bases. CDR3 length equals 15 residues. CDR1 is SGHTA and CDR2 is FQGNSA in the germline V gene. The DNA for the CDR3 is TGTGCCAGCATATGGCGAGGGGAGGGGATCCCGAAAGCTTTCTTT. This codes for CASIWRGEGIPKAFF.

CDR3 DNA sequence: TGTGCCAGCAGTAGCACGACTAGCGTTGGCTCCTACAATGAGCAGTTCTTC. As protein: CASSSTTSVGSYNEQFF. The gene calls are TRBV28 and TRBJ2-1; the match to TRBD2 covers 8 bases. After removal of 5 bases from V and 0 bases from J, the junction contained 9 bases not matched to a gene. This CDR3 contains 17 residues. Germline-derived CDR1 and CDR2 are MDHEN and SYDVKM.

The chain joins TRBV3-1 (or the pseudogene TRBV3-2) to TRBJ2-2; D is unresolved. Germline lookup yields CDR1 LGHDT and CDR2 YNNKEL (reference sequence). The CDR3 has 15 amino acids. Trimming removed 0 bases at V and 3 bases at J, with 8 bases between. CDR3 sequence reads: CASSQDYRDTGELFF. CDR3 DNA: TGTGCCAGCAGCCAAGATTACCGGGACACCGGGGAGCTGTTTTTT.

This chain joins TRBV28 and TRBJ2-7; 7 nucleotides match TRBD2. This CDR3 has 15 amino acids. After removal of 7 bases from V and 0 bases from J, the junction contained 9 bases not matched to a gene. Germline V gene sequence: CDR1 MDHEN, CDR2 SYDVKM. For the CDR3, the DNA is TGTGCCAGCAACTCGCCCGGGGGGAGCTCCTACGAGCAGTACTTC. The encoded protein is CASNSPGGSSYEQYF. The variable domain in full, completed from reference TRBV28 and TRBJ2-7, reads DVKVTQSSRYLVKRTGEKVFLECVQDMDHENMFWYRQDPGLGLRLIYFSYDVKMKEKGDIPEGYSVSREKKERFSLILESASTNQTSMYLCASNSPGGSSYEQYFGPGTRLTVT.

The chain recombines TRBV19 with TRBJ2-7; 11 nucleotides match TRBD1. The CDR3 contains 14 residues. Germline V gene lookup returns CDR1 LNHDA and CDR2 SQIVND (reference sequence). With V trimmed by 4 bases and J by 4 bases, 3 bases remained unmatched. The CDR3 DNA sequence: TGTGCCAGTAGTACGGACAGGGGGCCTTACGAGCAGTACTTC. Translating gives CASSTDRGPYEQYF.

This clone was counted a few times. The CDR3 sequence: CASSLGRRGNNSPLHF. CDR3 in DNA: TGTGCCAGCAGCTTAGGGCGCAGGGGAAATAATTCACCCCTCCACTTT. The rearrangement links TRBV7-9 to TRBJ1-6, with a possible D match to TRBD1 (6 bases). Germline lookup yields CDR1 SEHNR and CDR2 FQNEAQ (reference sequence). This CDR3 is 16 amino acids long. Trimming removed 1 base from V and 5 bases from J, with 12 bases in between.

The rearrangement links TRBV7-9 to TRBJ2-3, with a weak D call TRBD2 (5 bases). Germline assignment: CDR1 SEHNR and CDR2 FQNEAQ (reference sequence). CDR3 size: 16 residues. Trimming shortened V by 6 bases and J by 3 bases, and 19 bases separated the two germline ends. The CDR3 bases are TGTGCCAGCAGTTTCTTTGACTACCTTCTTACAGATACGCAGTATTTT. Translating it yields CASSFFDYLLTDTQYF. The full variable domain, completed using reference TRBV7-9 and TRBJ2-3, is DTGVSQNPRHKITKRGQNVTFRCDPISEHNRLYWYRQTLGQGPEFLTYFQNEAQLEKSRLLSDRFSAERPKGSFSTLEIQRTEQGDSAMYLCASSFFDYLLTDTQYFGPGTRLTVL.

The chain combines TRBV2 with TRBJ1-1; 9 positions match TRBD1. J lost 4 bases, V lost 6 bases, and 12 bases had no gene match. The CDR3 length is 16 residues. In germline, CDR1 is SNHLY, CDR2 FYNNEI. CDR3 region: CASSSRTGVGGTEAFF. CDR3 bases: TGTGCCAGCAGCTCTAGGACAGGGGTCGGGGGCACTGAAGCTTTCTTT.

The chain joins TRBV11-3 to TRBJ2-3; 10 bases map to TRBD2. From germline, CDR1 is SGHNT and CDR2 YENEEA. Losses at the gene ends were 2 bases for V and 3 bases for J; bases not matched to a gene: 2. The CDR3 loop spans 15 amino acids. The CDR3 nucleotides read TGTGCCAGCAGCTTAAGCGGGGGGGCAACAGATACGCAGTATTTT. Its translation is CASSLSGGATDTQYF.

The rearrangement uses TRBV6-6 and TRBJ1-1; 12 bases fit TRBD1. V was clipped by 8 bases and J by 4 bases; unmatched bases: 8. Germline values: CDR1 MNHNY, CDR2 SVGAGI (reference sequence). CDR3 length equals 15 residues. The CDR3 spells CASLTGQGAVTEAFF. The CDR3 nucleotides are TGTGCCAGCCTAACGGGACAGGGGGCGGTCACTGAAGCTTTCTTT.

This clone occurred once. The chain is built from TRBV6-5 and TRBJ1-1; D is perhaps TRBD1 (5 bases). V was shortened by 0 bases and J by 5 bases, with 13 bases between the two germline ends. CDR3 size: 15 residues. Germline values: CDR1 MNHEY, CDR2 SVGAGI. The CDR3 sequence is CASSYSRGGKTEAFF. The CDR3, as DNA: TGTGCCAGCAGTTACTCGCGGGGGGGTAAAACTGAAGCTTTCTTT.

The chain carries TRBV28 and TRBJ1-2, with D tentatively TRBD1 (6 bases). The V and J ends lost 7 bases and 7 bases respectively, with 13 bases between them. This CDR3 has 12 residues. Germline V lookup: CDR1 MDHEN, CDR2 SYDVKM. CDR3 coding DNA: TGTGCCAGCACCAGCGTGGGGGCTGGCTACACCTTC. Translating it yields CASTSVGAGYTF.

The sample holds one count of this clone. The chain uses TRBV29-1 and TRBJ2-7, with D maybe TRBD1 (6 bases). Per germline, CDR1 SQVTM and CDR2 ANQGSEA. V lost 0 bases and J 3 bases, leaving 6 bases between the germline ends. This CDR3 has 12 amino acids. For the CDR3, the DNA is TGCAGCGTTGAAGAACAGGGCTACGAGCAGTACTTC. This translates into CSVEEQGYEQYF.

V gene TRBV18 combines with J gene TRBJ1-4; TRBD1 matches at 7 bases. Germline CDR1 is KGHSH and CDR2 is LQKENI. The CDR3 covers 15 residues. After removal of 1 base from V and 6 bases from J, the junction contained 5 bases not matched to a gene. Here the CDR3 reads CASSPLGTVDEKLFF. Written as DNA, the CDR3 is TGTGCCAGCTCACCACTTGGGACAGTTGATGAAAAACTGTTTTTT.

V is TRBV9 and J is TRBJ2-6, with D tentatively TRBD2 (8 bases). Germline V gives CDR1 SGDLS, CDR2 YYNGEE. The CDR3 extends over 15 amino acids. As DNA, the CDR3 is TGTAGCGGCCCGGGAGGGGGCTATGGGGCCAACGTCCTGACTTTC. Protein product: CSGPGGGYGANVLTF.

The CDR3 reads CASSVRSYNEQFF. The CDR3 nucleotides read TGTGCCAGCAGCGTACGCTCCTACAATGAGCAGTTCTTC. This rearrangement joins TRBV9 to TRBJ2-1; D is undetermined. This CDR3 contains 13 residues. V was clipped by 1 base and J by 0 bases, with 2 bases between them. Germline-derived CDR1 and CDR2 are SGDLS and YYNGEE.

This clone was found once. The gene calls are TRBV9 and TRBJ1-3; D perhaps matches TRBD1 (6 bases). Germline CDR1 is SGDLS and CDR2 is YYNGEE. Trimming stripped 3 bases from V and 2 bases from J, with 9 bases between. The length of the CDR3 is 14 residues. The CDR3 nucleotides are TGTGCCAGCAGCGGGGGACAAACTGGAAACACCATATATTTT. It is translated as CASSGGQTGNTIYF.

V is TRBV7-3 and J is TRBJ2-6; tentative D call: TRBD2 (6 bases). The CDR3 sequence is 17 residues long. CDR1 SGHTA and CDR2 FQGTGA come from the germline V gene. Trimming shortened V by 5 bases and J by 5 bases, and 19 bases separated the two germline ends. The chain's CDR3 is CASSPEAGAGWANVLTF. The CDR3 DNA is TGTGCCAGCAGCCCCGAAGCGGGCGCCGGTTGGGCCAACGTCCTGACTTTC.

The chain uses TRBV4-1 and TRBJ2-7; D perhaps matches TRBD1 (5 bases). V was shortened by 0 bases and J by 6 bases, with 6 bases between the two germline ends. The CDR3 sequence is 12 residues long. Per germline, CDR1 MGHRA and CDR2 YSYEKL. The CDR3 coding sequence is TGCGCCAGCAGCCAAGAGGGGCTCGAGCAGTACTTC. Protein product: CASSQEGLEQYF.

This clone was seen once. This chain connects TRBV5-1 to TRBJ2-5; TRBD1 aligns across 8 bases. Trimming at V came to 4 bases and at J to 4 bases, leaving 6 bases not matched to a gene. Germline V gives CDR1 SGHRS, CDR2 YFSETQ. This CDR3 contains 14 residues. The DNA for the CDR3 is TGCGCCAGCAGCACGGACAGGGAGCGAGAGACCCAGTACTTC. Its protein is CASSTDRERETQYF.

The genes are TRBV5-1 and TRBJ2-1, with 8 bases aligning to TRBD2. V was pared by 3 bases and J by 5 bases, with 7 bases of the junction left unmatched. The CDR3 extends over 15 amino acids. Germline lookup yields CDR1 SGHRS and CDR2 YFSETQ. The CDR3 sequence is CASSSSGSTNNEQFF. The CDR3 DNA sequence: TGCGCCAGCAGCTCAAGCGGGAGTACGAACAATGAGCAGTTCTTC.

The rearrangement joins TRBV19 to TRBJ1-1; 8 nucleotides agree with TRBD1. V lost 5 bases, J lost 4 bases, and 12 bases stayed unmatched. Germline values: CDR1 LNHDA, CDR2 SQIVND (reference sequence). This CDR3 is built from 16 residues. The CDR3 reads CASSQGARRAFTEAFF. The CDR3 nucleotides read TGTGCCAGTAGTCAGGGGGCAAGGCGAGCATTCACTGAAGCTTTCTTT.